This entry describes one T cell receptor (beta chain). Compared with germline, one end of the junction differs, possibly owing to a read error. The CDR3 extends over 14 amino acids. Germline values: CDR1 SGHNT, CDR2 YYREEE (reference sequence). These data belong to a study of beta chain features in type 1 diabetes. The sequenced template was cDNA made from the entire isolated RNA. Sequenced by immunoSEQ multiplex PCR; TCRdb stores in-frame clones only, minus some. The data show under 400,000 clones, with around 15% seen just once and 6.7% held by the top ten. This rearrangement joins TRBV5-4 to TRBJ2-3, with 11 bases identical to TRBD2. The sequenced sample consisted of central memory CD4+ T cells from blood. The receptor was derived from a man aged 25-45 years in good health. This chain's CDR3 is CASSQVLAGGTQYF. The CDR3 DNA follows: TGCGCCAGCAGCCAAGTCCTAGCGGGGGGTACGCAGTATTTT.